The entry that follows covers one T cell receptor beta chain sequence. No antigen is known for it. Trimming removed 0 bases from V and 11 bases from J, with 13 bases in between. The germline V gene encodes CDR1 SGHAT and CDR2 FQNNGV. The CDR3 is 13 amino acids. Clones were read by immunoSEQ multiplex PCR, and TCRdb kept only the in-frame ones, dropping some. The data show under 1 million clones, 96% seen once. The data belong to a study of shared clonotypes between healthy human individuals. Study information: The plates for each donor numbered three CD4 naive, three CD4 memory, two CD8 naive and one CD8 memory. Study observations and caveats: Generally, estimated richness proved larger in naive subsets than it did in memory subsets. Donor clonotype sharing was expected to depend on sequencing depth.

Selected positively for CCR7 and CD45RO-negative, naive CD8 cells excluded terminally differentiated effector memory CD45RA+ cells. This chain joins TRBV11-2 and TRBJ1-1; D unresolved. The sequenced sample was naive CD8+ T cells sorted from blood. This sequence originates from a man aged 30 to 39 in good health. DNA of the CDR3: TGTGCCAGCAGCTTAGACCCAACAGTGGAGGCTTTCTTT. Its protein product is CASSLDPTVEAFF. The variable domain in full, with the rest retrieved from reference TRBV11-2 and TRBJ1-1, is EAGVAQSPRYKIIEKRQSVAFWCNPISGHATLYWYQQILGQGPKLLIQFQNNGVVDDSQLPKDRFSAERLKGVDSTLKIQPAKLEDSAVYLCASSLDPTVEAFFGQGTRLTVV.